This is a list of T cell receptor beta chains from one sample in a study of CXCR3-negative and CXCR3-positive naive CD8 T cells. TCRdb reanalyzed the 5' RACE reads and collapses them to one entry per CDR3 protein, without DNA. The listing records approximately 88,000 distinct CDR3 sequences. Sequenced: naive CXCR3+ CD8+ T cells from blood. The receptors here all came from a human donor in good health. Some clones in this sample may be carry-over from other donors' samples. Both conserved end residues are part of each CDR3.

V gene,J gene,CDR3 protein
TRBV2,TRBJ2-2,CASTLRGRRTGELFF
TRBV4-1,TRBJ1-1,CASSQHQMGDPEAFF
TRBV6-5,TRBJ1-1,CASSYSSQGATEAFF
TRBV6-5,TRBJ1-2,CASSYDNYGYTF
TRBV28,TRBJ2-7,CASSVDGDYEQYF
TRBV6-5,TRBJ2-1,CASSYFRTDNEQFF
TRBV12-5,TRBJ2-3,CASAPSSTDTQYF
TRBV5-1,TRBJ1-1,CASSLVREGTEAFF
TRBV9,TRBJ2-3,CASSGGSSDTQYF
TRBV4-1,TRBJ2-5,CASSQAGETQYF
TRBV7-9,TRBJ2-7,CASSGERTAYEQYF
TRBV20-1,TRBJ2-3,CSAIKDRSSTDTQYF
TRBV4-3,TRBJ2-7,CASSQRASGTYEQYF
TRBV6-5,TRBJ2-2,CASSSERPGELFF
TRBV20-1,TRBJ2-1,CSARDRRARYNEQFF
TRBV27,TRBJ2-7,CASSFTGPTYEQYF
TRBV7-6,TRBJ2-5,CASSLQWSVQETQYF
TRBV12-3/TRBV12-4,TRBJ2-3,CASSQTTGSDTQYF
TRBV7-2,TRBJ2-3,CASSLLARRGSDTQYF
TRBV20-1,TRBJ1-2,CSARPLRGPTIQEDGYTF
TRBV5-1,TRBJ2-4,CASSTRGGPKKNIQYF
TRBV12-3/TRBV12-4,TRBJ2-7,CASSFPDYEQYF
TRBV5-1,TRBJ2-7,CASSLADGGATLEQYF
TRBV20-1,TRBJ2-7,CSARDIESWESYDEQYF
TRBV28,TRBJ2-3,CASSLEGTDTQYF
TRBV12-3/TRBV12-4,TRBJ2-7,CASSLGSNSYEQYF
TRBV2,TRBJ2-2,CASSPTTSGGYTGELFF
TRBV9,TRBJ2-7,CASRPGIGGEQYF
TRBV20-1,TRBJ2-4,CSARDPGDRDRDFSYIQYF
TRBV7-2,TRBJ2-1,CASSLVILGGGGEQFF
TRBV10-3,TRBJ2-7,CAISSPSDPSYEQYF
TRBV20-1,TRBJ1-1,CSAIPYRGLETEAFF
TRBV28,TRBJ1-1,CASSSGAPATEAFF
TRBV27,TRBJ2-7,CASSLSLSYEQYF
TRBV20-1,TRBJ2-1,CSARDRERHEGNEQFF
TRBV5-1,TRBJ2-7,CASSWDGASSYEQYF
TRBV27,TRBJ2-7,CASSLGRRTYEQYF
TRBV7-8,TRBJ1-1,CATTPEGVNTEAFF
TRBV4-3,TRBJ1-5,CASSQGTGDQPQHF
TRBV30,TRBJ1-1,CAWSGGIEAFF
TRBV27,TRBJ1-2,CASSSTAYYGYTF
TRBV14,TRBJ1-2,CASSQGTGWAYGYTF
TRBV7-2,TRBJ1-1,CASSLAGGMNTEAFF
TRBV9,TRBJ2-7,CASSVSRLAGGEQYF
TRBV5-6,TRBJ2-2,CASSSKVYPGQGAPGELFF
TRBV7-2,TRBJ1-1,CASSLVPVTEAFF
TRBV5-1,TRBJ1-4,CASSGLEGGEKLFF
TRBV29-1,TRBJ2-1,CSVDPDFYNEQFF
TRBV6-2/TRBV6-3,TRBJ2-2,CASSYWGPSGLTNTGELFF
TRBV23-1,TRBJ1-6,CASACGSPLHF
TRBV27,TRBJ2-2,CAAGGLAGVHGDTGELFF
TRBV20-1,TRBJ2-7,CSARDPSQGSLPYEQYF
TRBV7-2,TRBJ1-5,CASSLWGELGQPQHF
TRBV7-8,TRBJ2-3,CASSFPRGGLADTQYF
TRBV7-3,TRBJ2-1,CASSFERSYNEQFF
TRBV20-1,TRBJ2-7,CSAVTGDPYEQYF
TRBV28,TRBJ2-5,CASSFRRAQETQYF